Reported below is one T cell receptor (beta chain). As yet, its antigen is unknown. This record comes from a study of CD8+ T cells in alopecia areata. Study information: The investigators scored severity in treated patients by the percentage of affected scalp area.

The authors extracted RNA and reverse transcribed it into cDNA as the sequencing template. Assay used: immunoSEQ multiplex PCR; TCRdb lists only in-frame clones, some missing. The sample comprises about 160,000 clones, roughly 65% of which are singletons, and 0.9% to 1% rests with the top ten. Study-wide points: It was observed that many expanded lesional clones persisted in scalp and blood during tofacitinib. For patients receiving tofacitinib, scalp clonality and expanded CD8+ clones among the top 100 significantly decreased.

The germline CDR1 and CDR2 sequences are SGHNT and YENEEA. V was cut by 2 bases and J by 9 bases, with 11 bases left in between. The CDR3 covers 13 residues. The treatment was: oral pan-JAK inhibitor, 5-10 mg twice daily. PBMCs yielded sorted CD4+ and CD8+ T cells. The clonotype originates from a human donor with alopecia areata. This material consisted of CD4+ T cells sorted from blood, taken at week 4, from a patient treated with tofacitinib. This sequence joins TRBV11-3 and TRBJ2-1; D unclear. The CDR3 DNA reads as TGTGCCAGCAGCTTAAAAATCAGAGGTGAGCAGTTCTTC. Protein product: CASSLKIRGEQFF.